This T cell receptor beta chain was obtained from a study of PD-1 blockade in classical Hodgkin lymphoma. Generated by immunoSEQ multiplex PCR, the TCRdb table keeps only in-frame clones and is missing some. Here the sample spans fewer than 75,000 clones, approximately 90% being singletons. All trial patients relapsed after autologous stem cell transplantation. Patients showed best responses of complete response, partial response or progressive disease. Regarding the study as a whole: With CD4+ cells, TCR diversity rose significantly by C4D1, but not with CD8+ cells. Prior to therapy, complete responders displayed diversity much like that of newly diagnosed patients.

Germline trimming cut 5 bases from V and 11 bases from J; bases unmatched to any gene: 9. Germline CDR1 and CDR2: SGHTA and FQGNSA. This CDR3 has 14 residues. Worth noting for this clone: Antigen unknown.

The TCR originated in a human donor with classical Hodgkin lymphoma. The starting material was peripheral blood mononuclear cells (PBMCs), obtained before the second cycle of nivolumab. The chain couples TRBV7-2 to TRBJ1-1; TRBD1 matches 12 bases. In nucleotides, the CDR3 is TGTGCCAGCAGCACCCGGGACAGGGGGCCTTCGGCTTTCTTT. This translates into CASSTRDRGPSAFF.